This T cell receptor beta chain came from a study of blood T cell repertoires in COVID-19 (TCRdb year 2020). About the full investigation: The collaborator samples originated in the United States, Italy and Spain and spanned the acute and convalescent phases of COVID-19. The material from the prospective study consisted of cDNA or gDNA derived from T cells, B-cell-depleted T cells, or PBMCs. Deeply sampled blood TCRbeta repertoires from subjects exposed to, actively infected with, or recovered from COVID-19 were included in the dataset. The repertoires were released in a freely available public database intended as a resource for research on the immune response to SARS-CoV-2. Samples were obtained from the ongoing ImmuneRACE study (first 160 participants) and from 1,254 subjects provided by 6 global collaborators. A de-identified subject ID, COVID-19 status, age in years and sex were almost always included in the sample metadata. Where available, HLA class I and class II types were obtained from metadata supplied by the sample provider rather than from assay-based typing.

The CDR3 spans 14 residues, from the cysteine through the phenylalanine. Of all the DNA, just the CDR3 is kept, 42 bases in frame from base 1. CDR1 and CDR2 were assigned from the germline V gene (reference sequence) as LGHDT and YNNKEL. Trimming accounts for 4 bases at V and 6 bases at J, while the number of junction bases matched to no gene is 8. Enrolling through a virtual design, the prospective study's participants ranged in age from roughly 18 to 100 years and lived across 20 to 25 United States geographic areas. To assign participants to cohorts, the prospective study relied on clinical history that participants themselves reported in a screening survey and a study questionnaire. Recovered participants in ImmuneRACE Cohort 3 were defined as having two consecutive negative NP/OP PCR tests, clearance from a healthcare professional, or resolution of symptoms. In the prospective study, whole blood, serum and a nasopharyngeal or oropharyngeal swab were collected from each participant by mobile phlebotomists. Additional blood draws and questionnaires over an approximately 2-month period could optionally be provided by prospective study participants. Blood samples from the prospective study were shipped frozen or at room temperature prior to DNA extraction.

General conclusions and limits of the study: Clinical and demographic metadata were provided uncurated, with the amount varying by source and participant.

TCRbeta CDR3 regions were amplified from genomic DNA by means of the immunoSEQ Assay, a bias-controlled multiplex PCR. The original methods were these. The number of nucleated cells in each sample was estimated by amplification of reference gene primers within the assay. Sequence reads were collapsed and filtered to measure the absolute abundance of every unique TCRbeta CDR3 rearrangement. Productive Simpson clonality was computed per sample as the square root of Simpson's diversity index over productive rearrangements. TCRdb's version of the immuneACCESS table is confined to in-frame rearrangements and falls short of the full clone set. An unresolved V gene accounts for under half of the shortfall where checked; the remainder is of unknown origin. That table supplies the V and J calls and clone size; D and trimming were determined from the DNA. A total of 490,000 or so clones appear in this sample, about nine tenths of them only once. The top ten clonotypes cover approximately 8.3% of the sample.

To note about this clone: Its antigen remains undetermined. No much larger clone exists at a distance of one base, and base qualities are not known.

The sequenced sample consisted of PBMCs or T cells enriched from blood (not recorded which). The sequence was collected from an older woman who had recovered from COVID-19. Here the chain combines TRBV3-1 (or the pseudogene TRBV3-2) and TRBJ2-7; 8 of the junction bases match TRBD2. The DNA reads TGTGCCAGCAGCCCGGGACTAGAGTTTCGCGAGCAGTACTTC. This yields the protein CASSPGLEFREQYF.